This TCR beta chain was recovered during a study of T-cell memory formation after mild COVID-19. This CDR3 contains 13 residues. Trimming shortened V by 2 bases and J by 8 bases, and 15 bases separated the two germline ends. In germline, CDR1 is GTSNPN, CDR2 SVGIG (reference sequence). Using constant-segment primers, 5'RACE produced TCR alpha and TCR beta cDNA libraries carrying sample barcodes and UMIs. TCRdb called the 5' RACE reads again in MiXCR, with one record for every CDR3 protein. Of around 300,000 distinct CDR3 sequences detected, 13% to 15% appear once; the ten largest clones hold 21%. The J gene is TRBJ1-2, the V gene TRBV30, with D maybe TRBD1 (6 bases). This receptor was obtained from a man aged 18-30 years who had mild COVID-19 (a few samples of this study predate the infection). Cell type and time point are not known. Source material: PBMCs or a T cell subset sorted from them (not recorded which). This CDR3 reads CAWSKHRAYGYTF. The CDR3 DNA follows: TGTGCCTGGAGTAAACACAGGGCCTACGGCTACACCTTC.